One sample yielded the 18 T cell receptor beta chains listed below, sequenced in a study of blood T cells in healthy people across ages. The second PCR ran about 7 to 12 cycles with a sample-barcoded 5' primer and J-beta primers. Via MiXCR, TCRdb re-called the 5' RACE reads, giving one row per CDR3 protein. The sample has about 1.7 million distinct CDR3 sequences, 28% seen once. The sample comprised blood. These TCRs come from a woman aged 30 to 39 in good health.

Many counts were recorded for this clonotype. The rearrangement uses TRBV20-1 and TRBJ2-7; D unclear. The length of the CDR3 is 10 residues. V was clipped by 5 bases and J by 3 bases, with 5 bases between them. Germline CDR1 reads DFQATT; CDR2 reads SNEGSKA (reference sequence). The CDR3 DNA follows: TGCAGTGCTGGTAACTACGAGCAGTACTTC. Protein product: CSAGNYEQYF.

The table lists this clonotype with a few counts. The genes are TRBV2 and TRBJ2-5; D gene uncertain. V lost 4 bases, J lost 1 base, and 7 bases lay in between. CDR1 is SNHLY, CDR2 FYNNEI, per germline. CDR3 length: 13 amino acids. This CDR3 reads CASSADIQETQYF. In DNA, the CDR3 is TGTGCCAGCAGTGCGGATATCCAAGAGACCCAGTACTTC. Supplemented by reference TRBV2 and TRBJ2-5, the full variable domain reads EPEVTQTPSHQVTQMGQEVILRCVPISNHLYFYWYRQILGQKVEFLVSFYNNEISEKSEIFDDQFSVERPDGSNFTLKIRSTKLEDSAMYFCASSADIQETQYFGPGTRLLVL.

This clonotype has only one observation. A read error may be the cause here, since a much bigger clone is one base away. The chain combines TRBV7-2 with TRBJ2-3; TRBD2 matches at 7 bases. The CDR3 spans 17 residues. Germline CDR1 reads SGHTA; CDR2 reads FQGNSA. The CDR3 is CASNLARLAARTDTQYF. The CDR3 bases are TGTGCCAGCAACTTAGCTAGACTAGCCGCACGCACAGATACGCAGTATTTT.

This clonotype was recorded at least ten times. The V gene is TRBV12-3 or TRBV12-4, the J gene TRBJ2-5, with TRBD2 as a possible D gene (6 bases). The CDR3 runs 15 residues. V shed 7 bases and J shed 0 bases, with 15 bases lying between them. The CDR3 loop reads CASTRGGENQETQYF. The CDR3 DNA is TGTGCCAGCACCAGAGGAGGGGAAAACCAAGAGACCCAGTACTTC.

This clonotype has only a few counts. This chain connects TRBV18 to TRBJ1-2; TRBD1 agrees at 8 bases. The V gene's germline CDR1 is KGHSH and CDR2 LQKENI. The CDR3 is 15 amino acids. V lost 4 bases, J lost 6 bases, and 10 bases stayed unmatched. Written as DNA, the CDR3 is TGTGCCAGCTCACTCACCGACAGGGGCCAAAATGGCTACACCTTC. It yields the protein CASSLTDRGQNGYTF.

Many counts were recorded for this clonotype. This chain uses TRBV20-1 with TRBJ2-7, with TRBD2 as a possible D gene (6 bases). Trimming left V 5 bases short and J 5 bases short, with 22 bases between. The V gene's germline CDR1 is DFQATT and CDR2 SNEGSKA (reference sequence). The CDR3 has 15 residues. The CDR3 DNA sequence: TGCAGTGCTCCGAACACGGGCGGAGGGTCCCACGAGCAGTACTTC. Protein product: CSAPNTGGGSHEQYF.

V usage is TRBV9 and J usage is TRBJ1-1; no definite D call. Between the trimmed V and J ends, which lost 1 base and 1 base, there was a span of 5 bases. CDR1 is SGDLS and CDR2 is YYNGEE in the germline V gene. CDR3 length equals 13 residues. CDR3 DNA sequence: TGTGCCAGCAGCGTAAAGCCGAACACTGAAGCTTTCTTT. Translating it yields CASSVKPNTEAFF.

The gene calls are TRBV20-1 and TRBJ1-1, with TRBD1 matching over 10 bases. Per germline, CDR1 DFQATT and CDR2 SNEGSKA (reference sequence). Trimming removed 5 bases from V and 7 bases from J; junction bases left unmatched: 10. The CDR3 consists of 14 residues. DNA for the CDR3: TGCAGTGCTCAAAACGGGGACAGGGGCGTTGAAGCTTTCTTT. This sequence encodes CSAQNGDRGVEAFF.

This clonotype was seen a handful of times. A much larger clone is a single base away; this may be a read error. V gene TRBV29-1 combines with J gene TRBJ2-3, with 9 bases identical to TRBD2. This CDR3 is built from 13 residues. The germline V gene has CDR1 SQVTM and CDR2 ANQGSEA. The CDR3 DNA follows: TGCGGCGCCGCACTAGCGGGCAGGGATACGCAGTATTTT. Amino acids: CGAALAGRDTQYF.

This clonotype was counted between two and nine times. This chain links TRBV5-5 with TRBJ2-4, with D unclear. The J call is uncertain, as TRBJ2-7 better fits the DNA end. CDR1 is SGHKS, CDR2 YYEKEE, per germline (reference sequence). CDR3 size: 15 residues. In DNA, the CDR3 is TGTGCCAGCAGCTTACAAGGTGTGGGTGCTTACGAGCAGTACTTC. Translating gives CASSLQGVGAYEQYF.

This clonotype was picked up a small number of times. The chain joins TRBV27 to TRBJ1-5; D uncertain. The CDR3 runs to 14 residues. Germline V gene sequence: CDR1 MNHEY, CDR2 SMNVEV (reference sequence). V shed 5 bases and J shed 4 bases, with 12 bases lying between them. CDR3 in amino acids: CASSPTGRNQPQHF. The CDR3 coding sequence is TGTGCCAGCAGTCCAACGGGGAGAAATCAGCCCCAGCATTTT.

In its sample, this clonotype was seen many times. The V gene is TRBV12-5, the J gene TRBJ2-7; 7 bases match TRBD1. V gave up 1 base and J gave up 5 bases; unmatched junction bases: 2. CDR3 length equals 13 residues. Per germline, CDR1 LGHNT and CDR2 FRNRAP. DNA of the CDR3: TGTGCTAGTGGTTTGGCCAGGGGGAACGAGCAGTACTTC. Amino acid sequence: CASGLARGNEQYF.

This chain links TRBV5-1 with TRBJ2-7; D might be TRBD2 (6 bases). Trimming left V 8 bases short and J 4 bases short, with 16 bases between. The V gene's germline CDR1 is SGHRS and CDR2 YFSETQ. This CDR3 is built from 13 residues. Here the CDR3 DNA reads TGCGCCAGTTGTAAGGGACGGGAGTACGAGCAGTACTTC. This encodes CASCKGREYEQYF.

This clonotype was counted only a few times. This rearrangement joins TRBV6-5 to TRBJ2-1; TRBD2 matches 14 bases. Trimming at V came to 7 bases and at J to 9 bases, leaving 8 bases not matched to a gene. Germline V gives CDR1 MNHEY, CDR2 SVGAGI. The CDR3 runs to 15 residues. The CDR3 nucleotides read TGTGCCAGCACCAGACTAGCGGGAGGGGGCAGTGAGCAGTTCTTC. It is translated as CASTRLAGGGSEQFF.

This clonotype was seen many times. This rearrangement joins TRBV7-9 to TRBJ2-3; no definite D call. This CDR3 comprises 15 residues. Trimming took 4 bases from V and 0 from J, leaving 11 bases between them. Germline V lookup: CDR1 SEHNR, CDR2 FQNEAQ (reference sequence). The CDR3 region has the DNA TGTGCCAGCAGCTCACCTAGTACTAGCACAGATACGCAGTATTTT. Translated, it gives CASSSPSTSTDTQYF.

The sample holds a few counts of this clonotype. This may stem from a read error, because a much larger clone lies one nucleotide away. CDR3 sequence reads: CAGSVSGGGTDTQYF. The CDR3 DNA follows: TGTGCCGGCAGTGTATCCGGCGGGGGCACAGATACGCAGTATTTT. V and J are TRBV6-4 and TRBJ2-3; perhaps TRBD2 as D (6 bases). Germline values: CDR1 MRHNA, CDR2 SNTAGT. The CDR3 contains 15 residues.

The sample holds a few counts of this clonotype. The rearrangement links TRBV27 to TRBJ2-5; D remains unclear. V was trimmed by 6 bases and J by 3 bases, leaving 14 bases between them. Germline loops: CDR1 MNHEY, CDR2 SMNVEV (reference sequence). This CDR3 spans 14 amino acids. The CDR3 nucleotides read TGTGCCAGCAGCCCCATTGGCACTAAAGAGACCCAGTACTTC. This gives the protein CASSPIGTKETQYF.

The CDR3 here is CASSHGDLPGQPQHF. The CDR3 nucleotides read TGCGCCAGCAGCCACGGAGACCTTCCAGGGCAGCCCCAGCATTTT. The genes are TRBV5-1 and TRBJ1-5, with D maybe TRBD1 (5 bases). Germline CDR1 reads SGHRS; CDR2 reads YFSETQ. The CDR3 has 15 amino acids. Trimming left V 4 bases short and J 7 bases short, with 18 bases between.